Sequencing of this TCR beta chain was carried out in a study of blood T cell repertoires in COVID-19. Background on the study: There were acute and convalescent COVID-19 samples, and they came from the United States, Italy and Spain. The cDNA or gDNA used as material had been derived from T cells, B-cell-depleted T cells, or PBMCs.

Per the study methods: Scientists estimated how many nucleated cells there were by amplifying reference gene primers. TCRdb's table, derived via immunoSEQ multiplex PCR, lists solely in-frame clones and lacks some. Clonal size and the V and J genes are those of that table, whereas D and trimming came from the DNA. Among 110,000 or so clones listed, 84% were seen once. A few counts support this clone. V dropped 0 bases and J dropped 7 bases, with 16 bases sitting between them. Germline CDR1 is LGHNA and CDR2 is YNFKEQ. This CDR3 is 16 amino acids long. The chain is built from TRBV4-2 and TRBJ1-5; D is possibly TRBD1 (5 bases). The clonotype comes from a woman in her forties with acute or convalescent COVID-19. Sample: peripheral blood. CDR3 amino acids: CASSQDLGLGGQPQHF. As DNA, the CDR3 is TGTGCCAGCAGCCAAGATCTCGGCCTCGGGGGACAGCCCCAGCATTTT.